This T cell receptor (beta chain) was captured by sequencing in a study of T cell repertoires in cytomegalovirus infection. Unmatched junction bases numbered 7, after V lost 7 bases and J lost 4 bases. Per germline, CDR1 SGHTA and CDR2 FQGNSA. The length of the CDR3 is 14 residues. There are many counts of this clonotype. Via MiXCR, TCRdb re-called the reads, giving one row per CDR3 protein. The data hold roughly 100,000 distinct CDR3 sequences, with approximately 15% observed a single time. The receptor comes from a human donor in good health (CMV status not recorded). Some clones in this sample may be carry-over from other donors' samples. The chain links TRBV7-2 to TRBJ2-3; TRBD2 agrees at 8 bases. Source material: PBMCs. DNA for the CDR3: TGTGCCAGCACCGTCCACGGGGGGGCAGATACGCAGTATTTT. It codes for CASTVHGGADTQYF.